This is a list of T cell receptor beta chains from one sample in a study of blood T cells in healthy people across ages. TCRdb re-called the 5' RACE reads through MiXCR, storing one row per CDR3 protein. The data hold approximately 780,000 distinct CDR3 sequences, with 25% to 30% observed a single time. The sample also formed part of further work on T cells of mothers and their children.

The material sequenced was blood. The receptors come from a boy younger than 18 in good health. Each CDR3 is given with its conserved first and last residue. Each record gives: D gene, V gene, J gene, clone size, CDR3 protein, CDR3 DNA. D genes are given only for firm matches. Only some rows state a clone size, as once, few, many or a class for expanded clones.

d_call: TRBD2
v_call: TRBV5-1
j_call: TRBJ2-5
clone_size: few
cdr3_aa: CASRTGGGEETQYF
cdr3_nt: TGCGCCAGCAGGACGGGCGGGGGTGAAGAGACCCAGTACTTC

d_call: .
v_call: TRBV12-3/TRBV12-4
j_call: TRBJ1-2
clone_size: .
cdr3_aa: CASSFPGNFGYTF
cdr3_nt: TGTGCCAGCAGTTTCCCAGGAAACTTCGGCTACACCTTC

d_call: .
v_call: TRBV5-1
j_call: TRBJ2-5
clone_size: .
cdr3_aa: CASSPRAAGETQYF
cdr3_nt: TGCGCCAGCAGCCCCCGGGCCGCGGGGGAGACCCAGTACTTC

d_call: .
v_call: TRBV20-1
j_call: TRBJ1-3
clone_size: .
cdr3_aa: CSARDTGKGNTIYF
cdr3_nt: TGCAGTGCTAGAGATACAGGGAAAGGAAACACCATATATTTT

d_call: .
v_call: TRBV6-4
j_call: TRBJ1-2
clone_size: few
cdr3_aa: CASSDTGFYGYTF
cdr3_nt: TGTGCCAGCAGTGACACAGGGTTCTATGGCTACACCTTC

d_call: .
v_call: TRBV5-1
j_call: TRBJ1-1
clone_size: few
cdr3_aa: CASSSDVEAFF
cdr3_nt: TGCGCCAGCAGCTCGGACGTCGAAGCTTTCTTT

d_call: .
v_call: TRBV13
j_call: TRBJ1-2
clone_size: few
cdr3_aa: CASEGVLNYGYTF
cdr3_nt: TGTGCCAGCGAAGGGGTCCTTAACTATGGCTACACCTTC

d_call: .
v_call: TRBV7-3
j_call: TRBJ1-2
clone_size: many
cdr3_aa: CASSLSQDGYTF
cdr3_nt: TGTGCCAGCAGCTTAAGCCAGGATGGCTACACCTTC

d_call: .
v_call: TRBV5-1
j_call: TRBJ2-2
clone_size: .
cdr3_aa: CASSLRNGPTGELFF
cdr3_nt: TGCGCCAGCAGCTTACGAAACGGTCCCACCGGGGAGCTGTTTTTT

d_call: .
v_call: TRBV2
j_call: TRBJ2-5
clone_size: .
cdr3_aa: CASNRDVEEETQYF
cdr3_nt: TGTGCCAGCAACCGAGACGTCGAAGAAGAGACCCAGTACTTC

d_call: TRBD2
v_call: TRBV2
j_call: TRBJ2-1
clone_size: few
cdr3_aa: CASRGGTETNEQFF
cdr3_nt: TGTGCCAGCAGGGGAGGGACTGAAACCAATGAGCAGTTCTTC

d_call: .
v_call: TRBV20-1
j_call: TRBJ2-7
clone_size: .
cdr3_aa: CSARDDAYPSSYEQYF
cdr3_nt: TGCAGTGCTAGAGATGACGCGTACCCTAGCTCCTACGAGCAGTACTTC

d_call: .
v_call: TRBV10-1
j_call: TRBJ2-4
clone_size: few
cdr3_aa: CASLGVQYF
cdr3_nt: TGCGCCAGCTTGGGGGTTCAGTACTTC

d_call: .
v_call: TRBV29-1
j_call: TRBJ1-2
clone_size: few
cdr3_aa: CSVEVRDGYTF
cdr3_nt: TGCAGCGTTGAAGTGCGGGATGGCTACACCTTC

d_call: TRBD2
v_call: TRBV27
j_call: TRBJ2-5
clone_size: .
cdr3_aa: CASSHSGAQETQYF
cdr3_nt: TGTGCCAGCAGTCATAGCGGGGCACAAGAGACCCAGTACTTC